Sequencing of this T cell receptor (beta chain) was carried out in a study of T cells in Graves' hyperthyroidism and ophthalmopathy (dated 2019 in TCRdb). Context from the whole study: Peripheral blood samples were taken at initial diagnosis, before any treatment was given. The study also compared thyroid tissue and blood T-cell repertoires from about six Graves' hyperthyroidism patients. The 90 to 100 discovery patients were randomly divided into training and test sets at a 7:3 ratio. According to the paper, TCR Vbeta CDR3 sequencing was carried out on about 140 peripheral blood samples, which came from more than 40 ophthalmopathy, 80 or so hyperthyroidism and roughly 17 progressor patients. A discovery cohort of approximately 97 patients, 43 with Graves' ophthalmopathy and approximately 60 with stable Graves' hyperthyroidism, was used to find distinguishing TCR V-J signatures. After blood sampling, hyperthyroidism patients were treated with methimazole at a starting dose of 30 mg daily, and ophthalmopathy patients were treated with high-dose intravenous methylprednisolone. Whether ophthalmopathy could be predicted prospectively was tested in an independent validation cohort made up of roughly 19 hyperthyroidism patients plus 17 patients who later progressed to ophthalmopathy. Results the study describes overall, beyond this receptor: Most expanded thyroid clonotypes (frequency above 0.001) were also detected in blood, a finding suggesting that blood repertoires may reflect thyroid immune responses. Sample size was not statistically predetermined, and investigators were not blinded to group allocation. In cross-validation, a model built on a 13 V-J signature told ophthalmopathy apart from stable hyperthyroidism with roughly 87% sensitivity and about 81% specificity, and in testing the same model reached 80%/75%. In validation, the model predicted progression to ophthalmopathy with over 60% sensitivity and approximately 72% specificity, a median of about 6 months before onset.

This clonotype occurred a few times. There is no known antigen for this receptor. Base qualities are not provided; no much larger clone lies one nucleotide away. The TCR beta CDR3 regions were amplified from the RNA transcripts. The first round of RT-PCR for the TCR CDR3 was performed with the HTBI primer set and the Qiagen OneStep RT-PCR kit. The libraries were constructed in a second round of multiplex PCR and then size-selected and purified. Libraries were sequenced paired-end with 100 bp reads on an Illumina HiSeq2000. The authors' pipeline ran thus. Raw data were processed with SOAPnuke, discarding reads with adapters, uncalled bases, mean Phred below 15, or no exact constant-primer or identifier match. High-quality paired reads were merged using COPE v1.2.5, and each unique nucleotide sequence was defined as a clonotype. MiTCR v1.1 was used to align clonotypes to the IMGT TRBV, TRBD and TRBJ reference segments. Only V-J combinations with frequency above 0.0001, covering about 99% of repertoires, were analysed. The TCS score was defined as F50 (clonal expansion) divided by E x V (chaos), with BLOSUM62-based TCRdist calculated between CDR3 peptides within each V-J. Welch's t-statistics and random forest reduced around 520 V-J features to 13, which were used in a naive Bayes classifier (R e1071). The similarity between thyroid and blood repertoires was quantified using the Morisita-Horn index. TCRdb trimmed public reads at Q25 via fastp, called clones via MiXCR and kept in-frame beta chains. Every entry covers one CDR3 protein and lists the most common genes and DNA from its rows. None of the V and J calls come from the authors' own analysis; TCRdb made them. For this sample the table gives around 700,000 distinct CDR3 sequences, of which around a third were detected only once. The ten top clones hold 31% of the sample.

The CDR3 numbers 16 residues from cysteine through phenylalanine. Just the 48-base CDR3 DNA is kept, in frame starting at base 1. V gives up 8 bases and J gives up 0 bases, and the segment between their germline ends measures 19 bases. In the germline V gene, CDR1 corresponds to SNHLY and CDR2 to FYNNEI. Stable Graves' hyperthyroidism was defined as the absence of progression to ophthalmopathy over 18 months of follow-up. Hyperthyroidism patients were newly diagnosed, with disease duration under 2 months, and aged 18 to 65 years. Exclusion was applied to patients with uncontrolled infections, other autoimmune diseases, pregnancy or lactation. Diagnoses were established on the basis of clinical symptoms, serum thyroxine and TRAb, thyroid ultrasound, and orbital computed tomography. PBMCs were separated from around 9.1 ml of fresh peripheral blood using Ficoll-Paque density gradient centrifugation. Trizol reagent was used to extract total RNA, and RNA quality was then checked on an Agilent 2100 Bioanalyzer.

This sequence uses TRBV2 and TRBJ1-2; no confident D gene assignment can be made. Sequenced sample: blood. The receptor was derived from a middle-aged woman with Graves' hyperthyroidism. In nucleotide form, the sequence is TGTGCCAGCGATTGGGCGATACAAAAGCCTAACTATGGCTACACCTTC. Translated, this gives CASDWAIQKPNYGYTF.